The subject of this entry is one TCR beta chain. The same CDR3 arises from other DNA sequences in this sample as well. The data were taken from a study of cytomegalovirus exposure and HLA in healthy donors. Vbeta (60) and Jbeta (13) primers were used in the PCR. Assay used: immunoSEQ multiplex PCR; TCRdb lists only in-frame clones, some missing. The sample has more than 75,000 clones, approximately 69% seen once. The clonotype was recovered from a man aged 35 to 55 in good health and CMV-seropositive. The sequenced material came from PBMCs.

The CDR3 bases are TGTGCCAGCAGTTACAGGGTAGGCAACGAGCAGTACTTC. It specifies CASSYRVGNEQYF. The chain couples TRBV5-5 to TRBJ2-7, with D possibly TRBD1 on 6 matching bases. Germline V gene lookup returns CDR1 SGHKS and CDR2 YYEKEE (reference sequence). There are 13 residues in the CDR3. V was pared by 5 bases and J by 5 bases, with 14 bases between. Based on the CDR3 plus reference TRBV5-5 and TRBJ2-7, the full variable domain is DAGVTQSPTHLIKTRGQQVTLRCSPISGHKSVSWYQQVLGQGPQFIFQYYEKEERGRGNFPDRFSARQFPNYSSELNVNALLLGDSALYLCASSYRVGNEQYFGPGTRLTVT.